Listed below are T cell receptor beta chains from one sample, sequenced in a study of blood T cells in healthy people across ages. One entry per CDR3 protein, called by TCRdb with MiXCR from the 5' RACE reads. The table includes approximately 900,000 distinct CDR3 sequences, just under 30% detected once. The same sample was also used in a study of T cells of mothers and their children.

What was sequenced was blood. These receptors were obtained from a woman aged 40 to 55 in good health. Each CDR3 is given with its conserved first and last residue. The D gene is left open where the match is weak. Clone size is shown for a subset of rows, as once, few, many or a class of expanded clone.

clone_size: .; d_call: .; j_call: TRBJ2-7; v_call: TRBV14; cdr3_nt: TGTGCCAGCAGCCAAAATTATGCAGGTAACTACGAGCAGTACTTC; cdr3_aa: CASSQNYAGNYEQYF
clone_size: .; d_call: .; j_call: TRBJ2-5; v_call: TRBV5-1; cdr3_nt: TGCGCCAGCAGCTTGGAACAGGATGGTCAGACCCAGTACTTC; cdr3_aa: CASSLEQDGQTQYF
clone_size: few; d_call: TRBD2; j_call: TRBJ2-7; v_call: TRBV4-2; cdr3_nt: TGTGCCAGCAGCCAAGATCTCGGCGGGGGGGCCGACGAGCAGTACTTC; cdr3_aa: CASSQDLGGGADEQYF
clone_size: .; d_call: TRBD1; j_call: TRBJ1-1; v_call: TRBV5-6; cdr3_nt: TGTGCCAGCAGCTTGAATAACAGGGGAACTGAAGCTTTCTTT; cdr3_aa: CASSLNNRGTEAFF
clone_size: once; d_call: .; j_call: TRBJ2-7; v_call: TRBV24-1; cdr3_nt: TGTGCCACCCGTTCAGGGCCCTCCTCCGAGCAGTACTTC; cdr3_aa: CATRSGPSSEQYF
clone_size: .; d_call: .; j_call: TRBJ2-5; v_call: TRBV12-3/TRBV12-4; cdr3_nt: TGTGCCAGCAGTTTTATTAGCGGCCGGGCGGGGACCCAGTACTTC; cdr3_aa: CASSFISGRAGTQYF
clone_size: .; d_call: TRBD1; j_call: TRBJ1-4; v_call: TRBV27; cdr3_nt: TGTGCCAGCAGTCCCGGGACAGGTGGTTTCGGCGAAAAACTGTTTTTT; cdr3_aa: CASSPGTGGFGEKLFF
clone_size: many; d_call: TRBD1; j_call: TRBJ1-4; v_call: TRBV7-2; cdr3_nt: TGTGCCAGCAGCAAGAGACAGGGGGCAGCAACTAATGAAAAACTGTTTTTT; cdr3_aa: CASSKRQGAATNEKLFF
clone_size: few; d_call: .; j_call: TRBJ2-7; v_call: TRBV3-1; cdr3_nt: TGTGCCAGCAGCCAAGACCTCTTGGCTACCTACGAGCAGTACTTC; cdr3_aa: CASSQDLLATYEQYF
clone_size: .; d_call: TRBD2; j_call: TRBJ2-2; v_call: TRBV6-2/TRBV6-3; cdr3_nt: TGTGCCAGCAGTTACTTAGCGGGGATCACCGGGGAGCTGTTTTTT; cdr3_aa: CASSYLAGITGELFF
clone_size: once; d_call: .; j_call: TRBJ1-4; v_call: TRBV20-1; cdr3_nt: TGCAGTGCTAGGGCAGCGGGGGCAACTAATGAAAAACTGTTTTTT; cdr3_aa: CSARAAGATNEKLFF
clone_size: many; d_call: .; j_call: TRBJ2-7; v_call: TRBV28; cdr3_nt: TGTGCCAGCAGCCTCACAGGGCCGCCCTACGAGCAGTACTTC; cdr3_aa: CASSLTGPPYEQYF
clone_size: .; d_call: .; j_call: TRBJ1-1; v_call: TRBV12-3/TRBV12-4; cdr3_nt: TGTGCCAGCGGGTGGTGGTCGGACACTGAAGCTTTCTTT; cdr3_aa: CASGWWSDTEAFF
clone_size: many; d_call: TRBD1; j_call: TRBJ2-5; v_call: TRBV10-3; cdr3_nt: TGTGCCATCTCCGGGACAGGGTTAGGAGAAGAGACCCAGTACTTC; cdr3_aa: CAISGTGLGEETQYF
clone_size: .; d_call: TRBD1; j_call: TRBJ2-4; v_call: TRBV3-1; cdr3_nt: TGTGCCAGCAGCCACGGCAGGGGGCTGGAGCAGTACTTC; cdr3_aa: CASSHGRGLEQYF
clone_size: few; d_call: .; j_call: TRBJ1-2; v_call: TRBV7-2; cdr3_nt: TGTGCCAGCAGCTTACAATCCGGGGGACCAAACTATGGCTACACCTTC; cdr3_aa: CASSLQSGGPNYGYTF
clone_size: many; d_call: TRBD2; j_call: TRBJ2-5; v_call: TRBV7-8; cdr3_nt: TGTGCCAGCAGCATTAGCGGGGTCCAAGAGACCCAGTACTTC; cdr3_aa: CASSISGVQETQYF
clone_size: many; d_call: .; j_call: TRBJ1-6; v_call: TRBV27; cdr3_nt: TGTGCCAGCAGCGTAGTTCCGTCTATCTCACCCCTCCACTTT; cdr3_aa: CASSVVPSISPLHF
clone_size: .; d_call: .; j_call: TRBJ2-7; v_call: TRBV5-1; cdr3_nt: TGCGCCAGCAGCTTTTTGAGGGAGAGCTCCTACGAGCAGTACTTC; cdr3_aa: CASSFLRESSYEQYF
clone_size: .; d_call: .; j_call: TRBJ1-1; v_call: TRBV20-1; cdr3_nt: TGCAGTGCGCCGGAACAGTTGAACGCTGAAGCTTTCTTT; cdr3_aa: CSAPEQLNAEAFF
clone_size: .; d_call: TRBD1; j_call: TRBJ1-3; v_call: TRBV28; cdr3_nt: TGTGCCTGCAGTTTACTACAGGGGACGAGCTCTGGAAACACCATATATTTT; cdr3_aa: CACSLLQGTSSGNTIYF
clone_size: .; d_call: .; j_call: TRBJ1-1; v_call: TRBV6-2/TRBV6-3; cdr3_nt: TGTGCCAGCCGAGATGGGCAGACTCACACTGAAGCTTTCTTT; cdr3_aa: CASRDGQTHTEAFF
clone_size: .; d_call: .; j_call: TRBJ2-7; v_call: TRBV3-1; cdr3_nt: TGTGCCAGCAGCCTCGGGACGCCATCATCCTACGAGCAGTACTTC; cdr3_aa: CASSLGTPSSYEQYF
clone_size: .; d_call: .; j_call: TRBJ2-3; v_call: TRBV9; cdr3_nt: TGTGCCAGCAGCGTAGTTGTCGGGGAGGGCACAGATACGCAGTATTTT; cdr3_aa: CASSVVVGEGTDTQYF
clone_size: .; d_call: .; j_call: TRBJ2-7; v_call: TRBV6-6; cdr3_nt: TGTGCCAGCAGTTACTCGCAGGGGGGATACGAGCAGTACTTC; cdr3_aa: CASSYSQGGYEQYF
clone_size: .; d_call: TRBD1; j_call: TRBJ1-5; v_call: TRBV7-2; cdr3_nt: TGTGCCAGCAGCCCACAGGGGGGGAACGAGCCCCAGCATTTT; cdr3_aa: CASSPQGGNEPQHF
clone_size: many; d_call: TRBD2; j_call: TRBJ2-1; v_call: TRBV10-3; cdr3_nt: TGTGCCATCAGCCCCGACGGGGGGAGGGACAATGAGCAGTTCTTC; cdr3_aa: CAISPDGGRDNEQFF
clone_size: few; d_call: TRBD2; j_call: TRBJ2-7; v_call: TRBV10-3; cdr3_nt: TGTGCCATCAGTGAGTCAGGGGCGGGGGGGAACCACGAGCAGTACTTC; cdr3_aa: CAISESGAGGNHEQYF
clone_size: many; d_call: .; j_call: TRBJ2-5; v_call: TRBV6-1; cdr3_nt: TGTGCCAGCAGTGAGATTGGCGGGTCGCTCCAGGAGACCCAGTACTTC; cdr3_aa: CASSEIGGSLQETQYF
clone_size: .; d_call: TRBD2; j_call: TRBJ2-5; v_call: TRBV28; cdr3_nt: TGTGCCAGCAGTCCCCGACAGGGCATCGCTAGCGGGGGATACCAAGAGACCCAGTACTTC; cdr3_aa: CASSPRQGIASGGYQETQYF
clone_size: .; d_call: .; j_call: TRBJ2-5; v_call: TRBV2; cdr3_nt: TGTGCCAGCAGTTTCCTCCCGGAGACCCAGTACTTC; cdr3_aa: CASSFLPETQYF
clone_size: .; d_call: TRBD2; j_call: TRBJ2-5; v_call: TRBV5-1; cdr3_nt: TGCGCCAGCAGCTTGGCGGGTAGCGGGGGCCAAGCGACCCAGTACTTC; cdr3_aa: CASSLAGSGGQATQYF
clone_size: few; d_call: .; j_call: TRBJ1-2; v_call: TRBV29-1; cdr3_nt: TGCAGCCCTCCACATTACTATGGCTACACCTTC; cdr3_aa: CSPPHYYGYTF
clone_size: .; d_call: .; j_call: TRBJ2-5; v_call: TRBV3-1; cdr3_nt: TGTGCCAGCAGCTACCTTGGCGGGGAGACCCAGTACTTC; cdr3_aa: CASSYLGGETQYF
clone_size: few; d_call: .; j_call: TRBJ2-7; v_call: TRBV28; cdr3_nt: TGTGCCAGCCGATCAACAGGAAGGTCAGATTCCTACGAGCAGTACTTC; cdr3_aa: CASRSTGRSDSYEQYF
clone_size: .; d_call: TRBD1; j_call: TRBJ1-1; v_call: TRBV5-1; cdr3_nt: TGCACCAGCAGCTGGGAGACAGGGTCGAACACTGAAGCTTTCTTT; cdr3_aa: CTSSWETGSNTEAFF
clone_size: .; d_call: .; j_call: TRBJ2-3; v_call: TRBV20-1; cdr3_nt: TGCAGTGCTAGAGCCACCTATGGACCCTCGGATACGCAGTATTTT; cdr3_aa: CSARATYGPSDTQYF
clone_size: .; d_call: .; j_call: TRBJ1-2; v_call: TRBV6-5; cdr3_nt: TGTGCCAGCAGTTACTCGGACCGGGACCCCTATGGCTACACCTTC; cdr3_aa: CASSYSDRDPYGYTF
clone_size: few; d_call: .; j_call: TRBJ1-5; v_call: TRBV24-1; cdr3_nt: TGTGCCACCAGTAAGGGCAGCAATCAGCCCCAGCATTTT; cdr3_aa: CATSKGSNQPQHF
clone_size: many; d_call: .; j_call: TRBJ2-3; v_call: TRBV29-1; cdr3_nt: TGCAGCGTGGGCGGGACGCCGGGGAGCACAGATACGCAGTATTTT; cdr3_aa: CSVGGTPGSTDTQYF
clone_size: few; d_call: .; j_call: TRBJ2-5; v_call: TRBV18; cdr3_nt: TGTGCCAGCTCACCGCGTCGGGCGGAGCGAGAGACCCAGTACTTC; cdr3_aa: CASSPRRAERETQYF
clone_size: .; d_call: .; j_call: TRBJ1-2; v_call: TRBV28; cdr3_nt: TGTGCCAGCAGTTTTTTCGCAGGGAACTATGGCTACACCTTC; cdr3_aa: CASSFFAGNYGYTF
clone_size: many; d_call: TRBD1; j_call: TRBJ2-5; v_call: TRBV20-1; cdr3_nt: TGCAGTGCTAAAACACAGGGGCTCCAAGAGACCCAGTACTTC; cdr3_aa: CSAKTQGLQETQYF
clone_size: many; d_call: .; j_call: TRBJ2-7; v_call: TRBV29-1; cdr3_nt: TGCAGCGTTGTGGCTGGCTACGAGCAGTACTTC; cdr3_aa: CSVVAGYEQYF
clone_size: few; d_call: TRBD1; j_call: TRBJ2-7; v_call: TRBV5-1; cdr3_nt: TGCGCCAGCAGCCCTTTAGTCGGACAGGACGAGGCCCAGTACTTC; cdr3_aa: CASSPLVGQDEAQYF
clone_size: many; d_call: .; j_call: TRBJ1-4; v_call: TRBV28; cdr3_nt: TGTGCCAGCCGAGGGGACCGGAGGGAAAAACTGTTTTTT; cdr3_aa: CASRGDRREKLFF